This TCR beta chain originates from a study of beta chain features in type 1 diabetes listed by TCRdb under 2018. About the study as a whole: Patients and healthy donors did not differ in mean age, gender distribution, total cell number or subset yield. A total of 100 million to 110 million sorted cells were examined across all samples, and a strong correlation was observed between cell number per subset and RNA yield. In the study, TCRB repertoires of sorted circulating CD4+ T cell subsets from recently diagnosed type 1 diabetes patients were compared with those of matched healthy donors. Regulatory and stem cell-like memory subsets were obtained from only 8 patients and roughly eight healthy donors, while naive and central memory subsets were obtained from all 30 or so donors. Overall study results and their limits: Fewer insertions and more nucleotide deletions at VDJ recombination sites were observed in patients with type 1 diabetes, implying thymic rearrangement abnormalities. A moderate but significant shortening of TCRB CDR3 length was observed in type 1 diabetes patients in all four CD4+ subsets. Only small numbers of individuals were included in the HLA sub-analyses, which left unresolved whether HLA type had any influence on TCRB rearrangement. Because cDNA was sequenced instead of genomic DNA, activated cells with high expression could be over-represented, although the groups did not differ in activation or CD3 levels. PCR might favor shorter templates, but patient and control samples were amplified and corrected together, so any skew would affect both groups equally. Naive, central memory and regulatory TCRB repertoires appeared more similar among patients than among healthy donors.

A single peripheral blood draw of around 120 mL on average was collected from each donor into heparinised tubes. A BD FACSAria II was used to sort naive, central memory, regulatory and stem cell-like memory CD4+ T cells with a panel that included CD45RO, CCR7, CD25, CD127, CD95 and CD27. Purity was above 95% for every sorted population. PBMCs were separated immediately by Lymphoprep density gradient centrifugation and were stained directly, without being cultured. So that batch effects would be minimized, each experiment stained and sorted samples in pairs, pairing one healthy donor with one patient. The entire isolated RNA was reverse transcribed using the High Capacity cDNA Reverse Transcription Kit, and thus expressed TCRB transcripts were sequenced. Deep immunoSEQ sequencing was performed on naive, central memory and regulatory T cell samples, with an average of roughly 3.5 million total reads per sample. Sorted cells were lysed in RLT buffer, and RNA was extracted using DNase-treated RNeasy Micro or Mini kits according to cell number. Each cell subset was processed on its own to prevent cross-contamination, while patient and healthy donor samples were processed together. The immunoSEQ multiplex PCR was used to amplify TCRB sequences from cDNA, yielding 87-bp fragments that span the CDR3 region. The amplicons were sequenced using the Illumina HiSeq platform. The paper's processing steps were these. Synthetic template baselines were used to correct PCR bias computationally, reads within Hamming distance 2 were collapsed, and singletons that could not be merged were discarded. By aligning reads against IMGT, V, D and J genes, CDR3 length, and insertions or deletions at six rearrangement sites were assigned. Within each subset, clonotype counts were normalized to sorted cell number, after which true diversity and Gini coefficients were computed with the tcR R package. The overlap coefficient, calculated on TCRB nucleotide sequences, was used to measure repertoire sharing. Out-of-frame TCRB sequences from naive cells were analyzed as a proxy for the pre-selection repertoire. TCRdb holds this immuneACCESS table with in-frame rearrangements only. Some clones are missing; in checked studies, unresolved V genes explain under half, and the rest has no known cause. V, J and clone size are those of that table, while D and trimming were read from the DNA. The sample table holds about 900,000 clones, of which 15% to 20% were seen once. Jointly, the top ten make up about 0.02% of the sample.

The junction shows trimming of 7 bases on V and 4 bases on J, plus 16 bases between the germline ends. Via the germline V gene, CDR1 is MNHEY and CDR2 SVGAGI. Its CDR3 holds 14 amino acids, cysteine through phenylalanine. The DNA shown is the 42-base CDR3, in frame from base 1. There are a few counts of this clone. Its antigen remains unidentified. There are no base qualities to consult, and no much larger clone falls within one base. The sequenced material came from naive CD4+ T cells from blood. What the cell subset or site label conveys for this sample: true naive CD4+ T cells. In this chain, TRBV6-5 is recombined with TRBJ1-1; the D gene is unclear. The sequence was collected from a woman aged 18-30 years in good health. CDR3 reads: CASTRTSRGTEAFF. The nucleotide sequence reads as follows: TGTGCCAGCACTCGGACCTCTCGGGGCACTGAAGCTTTCTTT.